This TCR beta chain was sequenced during a study of blood T cell repertoires in COVID-19. Study-wide background: PBMCs, B-cell-depleted T cells, or T cells provided the cDNA or gDNA that made up the material.

This CDR3 comprises 15 residues. Germline-derived CDR1 and CDR2 are SGHVS and FQNEAQ. V shed 3 bases and J 4 bases; nucleotides not matched to a gene: 1. Profiling relied on immunoSEQ multiplex PCR, and the TCRdb table lists in-frame clones only, not all of them. This table holds roughly 220,000 clones, around four fifths found once. This clone turned up a few times. Other DNA sequences in this sample translate to the same CDR3. The sequence derives from a woman aged 55-69 years who had recovered from COVID-19. The chain combines TRBV7-8 with TRBJ2-1; 12 nucleotides align to TRBD2. The source material was peripheral blood. This CDR3 reads CASSLTSGGYNEQFF. In nucleotides, the CDR3 is TGTGCCAGCAGCTTGACTAGCGGGGGTTACAATGAGCAGTTCTTC.